A single sample is the source of the 4 T cell receptor beta chains below, sequenced in a study of blood T cell repertoires in COVID-19. TCRdb's table, derived via immunoSEQ multiplex PCR, lists solely in-frame clones and lacks some. The table shows over 100,000 clones, with approximately 74% occurring only once. Sample: peripheral blood. Receptor source: a woman aged 70-85 years with acute or convalescent COVID-19.

The V and J genes are TRBV9 and TRBJ2-1; D is uncertain. With 6 bases removed from V and 8 bases from J, the gap between germline ends came to 18 bases. Germline CDR1 SGDLS, CDR2 YYNGEE. The CDR3 spans 14 residues. CDR3 sequence reads: CASNPGYSNDEQFF. In DNA, the CDR3 is TGTGCCAGCAATCCGGGTTACTCCAACGATGAGCAGTTCTTC. Supplemented by reference TRBV9 and TRBJ2-1, the full variable domain reads DSGVTQTPKHLITATGQRVTLRCSPRSGDLSVYWYQQSLDQGLQFLIQYYNGEERAKGNILERFSAQQFPDLHSELNLSSLELGDSALYFCASNPGYSNDEQFFGPGTRLTVL.

The chain has TRBV3-1 (or the pseudogene TRBV3-2) and TRBJ2-7; tentatively, D is TRBD2 (6 bases). This CDR3 region has 13 residues. The ends were cut back, 0 bases at V and 6 bases at J, with 9 bases in the middle. Germline lookup yields CDR1 LGHDT and CDR2 YNNKEL (reference sequence). The CDR3 sequence: CASSQEMRGEQYF. The CDR3 coding sequence is TGTGCCAGCAGCCAAGAAATGCGGGGCGAGCAGTACTTC.

The chain carries TRBV11-2 and TRBJ2-3, with D unclear. CDR3 length: 16 amino acids. Trimming removed 1 base at V and 0 bases at J, with 11 bases between. Germline V gene lookup returns CDR1 SGHAT and CDR2 FQNNGV. The CDR3 loop reads CASSLGVERSTDTQYF. CDR3 sequence (DNA): TGTGCCAGCAGCTTAGGGGTCGAGAGGAGCACAGATACGCAGTATTTT. Variable domain in full (rest from reference TRBV11-2 and TRBJ2-3): EAGVAQSPRYKIIEKRQSVAFWCNPISGHATLYWYQQILGQGPKLLIQFQNNGVVDDSQLPKDRFSAERLKGVDSTLKIQPAKLEDSAVYLCASSLGVERSTDTQYFGPGTRLTVL.

The chain employs TRBV19 and TRBJ1-2, with 10 bases fitting TRBD1. J was trimmed by 4 bases and V by 5 bases; bases with no gene match: 4. The CDR3 sequence is 14 residues long. Germline CDR1 LNHDA, CDR2 SQIVND (reference sequence). The CDR3 bases are TGTGCCAGTAGTGGACGGGACAGGGGCTATGGCTACACCTTC. Its translation is CASSGRDRGYGYTF.